The next 13 T cell receptor beta chains were all read from a single sample in a study of shared clonotypes between healthy human individuals. The protocol was immunoSEQ multiplex PCR, while the TCRdb copy is restricted to in-frame clones and leaves out a portion. The repertoire holds some 2.1 million clones, with 85% to 95% as singletons. Sequenced input: naive CD4+ T cells sorted from blood. The sample's subset: CD45RA+ positively selected. Receptors originate from a man between 18 and 35 years old in good health.

The J gene is TRBJ2-1, the V gene TRBV7-2; D uncertain. V lost 2 bases and J 6 bases, leaving 8 bases between the germline ends. CDR1 SGHTA and CDR2 FQGNSA come from the germline V gene. CDR3 length equals 13 residues. Written as DNA, the CDR3 is TGTGCCAGCAGCTTAACAGTACCCAATGAGCAGTTCTTC. It codes for CASSLTVPNEQFF.

CDR3 amino acids: CASSQSTGTPSLYGYTF. The CDR3 DNA reads TGTGCCAGCTCCCAATCTACCGGGACACCCTCCCTCTATGGCTACACCTTC. This chain uses TRBV18 with TRBJ1-2, with a tentative D call TRBD1 (6 bases). The germline CDR1 and CDR2 sequences are KGHSH and LQKENI. Trimming shortened V by 6 bases and J by 4 bases, and 24 bases separated the two germline ends. There are 17 residues in the CDR3.

The chain links TRBV29-1 to TRBJ2-5, with 7 bases matching TRBD2. This CDR3 is built from 11 residues. Per germline, CDR1 SQVTM and CDR2 ANQGSEA. The V segment lost 7 bases and the J segment 4 bases; nucleotides outside the gene matches: 3. The CDR3 is CSGGSGETQYF. DNA of the CDR3: TGCAGCGGCGGGAGCGGAGAGACCCAGTACTTC.

The CDR3 is CASGQGSDTQYF. For the CDR3, the DNA is TGTGCCAGCGGACAGGGTTCTGATACGCAGTATTTT. The V gene is TRBV5-4, the J gene TRBJ2-3, with 8 bases matching TRBD1. The trim removed 7 bases at V and 6 bases at J, leaving 4 bases unmatched. The CDR3 sequence is 12 residues long. Germline CDR1 is SGHNT and CDR2 is YYREEE (reference sequence).

V and J are TRBV15 and TRBJ2-7; 13 bases map to TRBD2. With V trimmed by 0 bases and J by 5 bases, 4 bases remained unmatched. Germline CDR1 LNHNV, CDR2 YYDKDF (reference sequence). The CDR3 is 16 residues long. The CDR3 spells CATSRDPGLAGDEQYF. Here the CDR3 DNA reads TGTGCCACCAGCAGAGATCCTGGACTAGCGGGAGACGAGCAGTACTTC.

The chain couples TRBV7-2 to TRBJ2-3; 12 bases are shared with TRBD2. The germline gives CDR1 SGHTA, CDR2 FQGNSA. This CDR3 has 18 amino acids. Trimming cost V 4 bases and J 1 base; bases outside gene matches: 9. CDR3 sequence: CASSSLSLAGGRTDTQYF. In DNA, the CDR3 is TGTGCCAGCAGCTCCCTCTCTCTAGCGGGGGGGCGCACAGATACGCAGTATTTT.

V is TRBV10-3 and J is TRBJ2-7; 12 positions match TRBD2. With V trimmed by 5 bases and J by 2 bases, 7 bases remained unmatched. The CDR3 consists of 16 residues. Germline loops: CDR1 ENHRY, CDR2 SYGVKD. This CDR3 is CAISLLTSGGPYEQYF. CDR3 nucleotide sequence: TGTGCCATCAGTCTTTTGACTAGCGGGGGACCCTACGAGCAGTACTTC.

This chain links TRBV2 with TRBJ2-7, with D unresolved. V lost 7 bases, J lost 4 bases, and 17 bases lay in between. This CDR3 comprises 14 residues. Germline assignment: CDR1 SNHLY and CDR2 FYNNEI. DNA for the CDR3: TGTGCCAGCAAAACGACGGTCCTCGGGTACGAGCAGTACTTC. Translation gives CASKTTVLGYEQYF.

The chain links TRBV19 to TRBJ1-6, with no clear D. Trimming pared 0 bases from V and 14 bases from J, leaving 11 bases between. The CDR3 contains 13 residues. CDR1 and CDR2 (germline): LNHDA, SQIVND (reference sequence). The chain's CDR3 is CASSIDPDGTLHF. For the CDR3, the DNA is TGTGCCAGTAGTATAGATCCGGATGGCACCCTCCACTTT.

This chain uses TRBV10-3 with TRBJ2-3; 8 nucleotides align to TRBD2. The germline gives CDR1 ENHRY, CDR2 SYGVKD. Germline trimming cut 5 bases from V and 5 bases from J; bases unmatched to any gene: 6. The CDR3 sequence is 14 residues long. CDR3: CAISTGRGIDTQYF. Written as DNA, the CDR3 is TGTGCCATCAGTACCGGGAGGGGAATAGATACGCAGTATTTT.

DNA for the CDR3: TGTGCCATCAGTGAGTCGACAGTTTCTAACTATGGCTACACCTTC. It translates to CAISESTVSNYGYTF. The chain couples TRBV10-3 to TRBJ1-2, with a weak D call TRBD1 (5 bases). The CDR3 is made up of 15 amino acids. Germline assignment: CDR1 ENHRY and CDR2 SYGVKD. Trimming shortened V by 0 bases and J by 0 bases, and 8 bases separated the two germline ends.

The CDR3 is CASSLGTGPYEQYF. CDR3 sequence (DNA): TGTGCCAGCAGCCTAGGGACAGGACCCTACGAGCAGTACTTC. The J gene is TRBJ2-7, the V gene TRBV25-1; 8 nucleotides agree with TRBD1. The CDR3 spans 14 residues. V lost 6 bases and J lost 2; bases outside the gene matches: 6. Germline values: CDR1 MGHDK, CDR2 SYGVNS.

The V gene is TRBV19, the J gene TRBJ2-3; 11 positions agree with TRBD2. Germline-derived CDR1 and CDR2 are LNHDA and SQIVND (reference sequence). There are 16 residues in the CDR3. Trimming took 3 bases from V and 2 from J; bases not matched to a gene: 4. CDR3 loop: CASSIASGGITDTQYF. DNA of the CDR3: TGTGCCAGTAGTATCGCTAGCGGGGGGATCACAGATACGCAGTATTTT.